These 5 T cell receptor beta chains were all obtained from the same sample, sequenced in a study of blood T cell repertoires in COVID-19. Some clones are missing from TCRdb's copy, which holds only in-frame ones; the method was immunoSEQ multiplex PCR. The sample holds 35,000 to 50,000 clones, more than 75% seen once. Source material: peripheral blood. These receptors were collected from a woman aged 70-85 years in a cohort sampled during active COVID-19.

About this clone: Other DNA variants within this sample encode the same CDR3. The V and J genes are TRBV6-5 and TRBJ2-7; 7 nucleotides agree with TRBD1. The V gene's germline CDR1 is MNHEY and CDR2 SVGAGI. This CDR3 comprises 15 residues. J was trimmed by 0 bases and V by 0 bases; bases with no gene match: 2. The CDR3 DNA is TGTGCCAGCAGTTACTCGAACAGGGGCTCCTACGAGCAGTACTTC. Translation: CASSYSNRGSYEQYF.

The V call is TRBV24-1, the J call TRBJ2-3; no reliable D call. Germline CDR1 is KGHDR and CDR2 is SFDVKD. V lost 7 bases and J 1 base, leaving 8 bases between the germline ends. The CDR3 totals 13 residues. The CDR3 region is CATRSPGTDTQYF. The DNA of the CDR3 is TGTGCCACCAGATCTCCGGGCACAGATACGCAGTATTTT.

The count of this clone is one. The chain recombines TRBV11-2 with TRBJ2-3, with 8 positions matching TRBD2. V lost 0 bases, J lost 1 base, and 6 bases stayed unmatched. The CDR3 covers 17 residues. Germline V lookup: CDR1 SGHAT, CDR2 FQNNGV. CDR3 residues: CASSLDTVTSGTDTQYF. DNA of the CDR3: TGTGCCAGCAGCTTAGATACCGTGACTAGCGGCACAGATACGCAGTATTTT. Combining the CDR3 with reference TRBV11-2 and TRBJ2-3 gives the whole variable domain EAGVAQSPRYKIIEKRQSVAFWCNPISGHATLYWYQQILGQGPKLLIQFQNNGVVDDSQLPKDRFSAERLKGVDSTLKIQPAKLEDSAVYLCASSLDTVTSGTDTQYFGPGTRLTVL.

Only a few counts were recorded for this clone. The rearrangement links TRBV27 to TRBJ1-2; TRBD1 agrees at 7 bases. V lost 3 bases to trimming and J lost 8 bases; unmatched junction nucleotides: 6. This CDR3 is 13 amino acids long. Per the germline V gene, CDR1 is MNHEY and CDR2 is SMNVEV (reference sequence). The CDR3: CASSFWTGDGYTF. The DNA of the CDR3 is TGTGCCAGCAGTTTCTGGACAGGCGACGGCTACACCTTC.

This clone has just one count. CDR3 sequence reads: CASSETGSSYNEQFF. The CDR3 DNA reads TGTGCCAGCAGTGAGACGGGGAGCTCCTACAATGAGCAGTTCTTC. The rearrangement links TRBV25-1 to TRBJ2-1; maybe TRBD2 (5 bases). Trimming left V 3 bases short and J 0 bases short, with 9 bases between. Germline V gene data show CDR1 as MGHDK and CDR2 as SYGVNS. This CDR3 is 15 amino acids long.